The rows below give T cell receptor beta chains drawn from one sample of a study of PD-1 blockade in classical Hodgkin lymphoma. Here immunoSEQ multiplex PCR was the method, and the copy in TCRdb shows in-frame clones only, minus some. Of roughly 140,000 clones listed, 78% were seen once; the top ten hold over 7.5%. The sequencing here drew on peripheral blood mononuclear cells (PBMCs), taken before the second cycle of nivolumab. Receptors were obtained from a human donor with classical Hodgkin lymphoma. Both conserved end residues are part of each CDR3. Fields, in order: D gene, clone size, V gene, J gene, CDR3 protein, CDR3 DNA. D genes are given only for firm matches. Clone size is stated in some rows and not others, as once, few, many or a class when expanded.

d_gene: TRBD1; abundance: -; v_gene: TRBV6-1; j_gene: TRBJ2-1; CDR3aa: CASSEGNRQGVQFF; CDR3nt: TGTGCCAGCAGTGAAGGGAACCGACAGGGCGTGCAGTTCTTC
d_gene: -; abundance: -; v_gene: TRBV6-5; j_gene: TRBJ1-5; CDR3aa: CASRGTFYSNQPQHF; CDR3nt: TGTGCCAGCAGGGGGACCTTTTATAGCAATCAGCCCCAGCATTTT
d_gene: -; abundance: -; v_gene: TRBV5-1; j_gene: TRBJ2-7; CDR3aa: CASSLAQPSYEQYF; CDR3nt: TGCGCCAGCAGCTTGGCCCAGCCGTCCTACGAGCAGTACTTC
d_gene: -; abundance: -; v_gene: TRBV6-4; j_gene: TRBJ1-1; CDR3aa: CASSEQRNTEAFF; CDR3nt: TGTGCCAGCAGTGAACAGAGGAACACTGAAGCTTTCTTT
d_gene: -; abundance: once; v_gene: TRBV27; j_gene: TRBJ2-7; CDR3aa: CASSLEGGVLYEQYF; CDR3nt: TGTGCCAGCAGTTTGGAGGGGGGGGTCCTCTACGAGCAGTACTTC
d_gene: -; abundance: -; v_gene: TRBV5-4; j_gene: TRBJ2-7; CDR3aa: CASSQDLRSYYEQYF; CDR3nt: TGTGCCAGCAGCCAAGATCTTAGGAGCTACTACGAGCAGTACTTC
d_gene: -; abundance: -; v_gene: TRBV7-9; j_gene: TRBJ1-4; CDR3aa: CASSLANEKLFF; CDR3nt: TGTGCCAGCAGCTTGGCTAATGAAAAACTGTTTTTT
d_gene: TRBD2; abundance: -; v_gene: TRBV11-2; j_gene: TRBJ2-3; CDR3aa: CASSPSGGATDTQYF; CDR3nt: TGTGCCAGCAGCCCTAGCGGGGGGGCGACAGATACGCAGTATTTT
d_gene: -; abundance: -; v_gene: TRBV6-5; j_gene: TRBJ1-2; CDR3aa: CASHGRGEGYGYTF; CDR3nt: TGTGCCAGCCACGGGCGGGGGGAAGGCTATGGCTACACCTTC
d_gene: -; abundance: few; v_gene: TRBV6-5; j_gene: TRBJ1-3; CDR3aa: CATVLESHSGNTIYF; CDR3nt: TGTGCCACCGTCCTAGAGTCACACTCTGGAAACACCATATATTTT